These 12 T cell receptor beta chains came from one sample sequenced in a study of blood T cell repertoires in COVID-19. Repertoires were generated with immunoSEQ multiplex PCR, while TCRdb's copy carries only in-frame clones and drops some. The sample shows approximately 140,000 clones, around nine tenths of them seen only once. The sequencing sample was made of peripheral blood. The receptors originated from a woman aged 40 to 50 with acute or convalescent COVID-19.

The chain joins TRBV28 to TRBJ1-4, with 10 bases lining up with TRBD1. J was trimmed by 12 bases and V by 2 bases; bases with no gene match: 9. Per germline, CDR1 MDHEN and CDR2 SYDVKM. This CDR3 is built from 15 residues. This CDR3 is CASSLGGQGKLELFF. The CDR3 nucleotides are TGTGCCAGCAGTTTAGGGGGACAGGGGAAGTTAGAACTGTTTTTT.

This chain links TRBV30 with TRBJ1-4; the match to TRBD1 covers 8 bases. The CDR3 is made up of 13 amino acids. The germline V gene has CDR1 GTSNPN and CDR2 SVGIG (reference sequence). V lost 3 bases and J lost 8; bases outside the gene matches: 5. For the CDR3, the DNA is TGTGCCTGGAGCGGGACAGGAGAGGAAAAACTGTTTTTT. This sequence encodes CAWSGTGEEKLFF.

Regarding this clone: One end of the junction varies from germline; a read error may be responsible. The chain couples TRBV27 to TRBJ2-6; TRBD2 matches at 7 bases. Germline V gene lookup returns CDR1 MNHEY and CDR2 SMNVEV (reference sequence). The CDR3 is 21 amino acids. CDR3 bases: TGTGCCAGCAGGTCATGGGGGGGAGGTCTGGGGAAGGGTTCTGTGGCCAACGTCCTGACTTTC. Protein: CASRSWGGGLGKGSVANVLTF.

CDR3 sequence reads: CASSQDRVGNSPLHF. The CDR3 coding sequence is TGCGCCAGCAGCCAAGACAGGGTCGGGAATTCACCCCTCCACTTT. This chain uses TRBV4-1 with TRBJ1-6; D is possibly TRBD1 (5 bases). CDR1 and CDR2 from the germline V gene are MGHRA and YSYEKL. This CDR3 is built from 15 residues. The germline V and J ends were trimmed by 0 bases and 7 bases, with 10 bases remaining between them.

The CDR3 spells CASSPSLRTDTQYF. The CDR3 DNA follows: TGTGCCAGCAGCCCATCCTTGAGAACAGATACGCAGTATTTT. The chain uses TRBV7-2 and TRBJ2-3; D is undetermined. Trimming cost V 5 bases and J 3 bases, with 12 bases left between them. CDR1 and CDR2 (germline): SGHTA, FQGNSA. This CDR3 comprises 14 residues.

The chain has TRBV7-3 and TRBJ2-3; 7 bases fit TRBD1. The germline V gene encodes CDR1 SGHTA and CDR2 FQGTGA. This CDR3 has 15 residues. J gave up 1 base and V 5 bases, and 6 bases lay outside the gene matches. For the CDR3, the DNA is TGTGCCAGCAGCGCAGAGGGGGCTCGCACAGATACGCAGTATTTT. Its translation is CASSAEGARTDTQYF.

The J gene is TRBJ1-1, the V gene TRBV11-2, with D maybe TRBD1 (5 bases). Trimming removed 4 bases from V and 0 bases from J, with 15 bases in between. This CDR3 spans 16 amino acids. Germline-derived CDR1 and CDR2 are SGHAT and FQNNGV. CDR3 sequence (DNA): TGTGCCAGCAGCTCACCGATAGGGGAGGTGAACACTGAAGCTTTCTTT. It yields the protein CASSSPIGEVNTEAFF.

The chain combines TRBV27 with TRBJ1-4, with 9 bases lining up with TRBD1. Germline-derived CDR1 and CDR2 are MNHEY and SMNVEV (reference sequence). J gave up 8 bases and V 5 bases, and 6 bases lay outside the gene matches. The CDR3 totals 14 residues. The CDR3, as DNA: TGTGCCAGCAGTCTAACAGGGGGCCGGGAAAAACTGTTTTTT. Its protein product is CASSLTGGREKLFF.

The chain employs TRBV7-3 and TRBJ2-3, with 8 nucleotides matching TRBD2. This CDR3 contains 15 residues. The V segment lost 5 bases and the J segment 4 bases; nucleotides outside the gene matches: 8. Germline CDR1 and CDR2: SGHTA and FQGTGA. CDR3 protein: CASSREGGKADTQYF. The CDR3 coding sequence is TGTGCCAGCAGCCGGGAGGGGGGGAAGGCAGATACGCAGTATTTT.

This clone was recorded only once. V usage is TRBV18 and J usage is TRBJ2-7, with 13 bases aligning to TRBD2. The trim removed 6 bases at V and 1 base at J, leaving 6 bases unmatched. The CDR3 loop spans 16 amino acids. The V gene's germline CDR1 is KGHSH and CDR2 LQKENI. CDR3 sequence reads: CASSLGLAGMSYEQYF. DNA for the CDR3: TGTGCCAGCTCGCTGGGACTAGCGGGAATGTCCTACGAGCAGTACTTC. Based on the CDR3 plus reference TRBV18 and TRBJ2-7, the full variable domain is NAGVMQNPRHLVRRRGQEARLRCSPMKGHSHVYWYRQLPEEGLKFMVYLQKENIIDESGMPKERFSAEFPKEGPSILRIQQVVRGDSAAYFCASSLGLAGMSYEQYFGPGTRLTVT.

This clone was observed once. The V gene is TRBV12-3 or TRBV12-4, the J gene TRBJ1-6; TRBD1 matches 7 bases. CDR3 length: 13 residues. Germline trimming cut 8 bases from V and 12 bases from J; bases unmatched to any gene: 10. The CDR3 region has the DNA TGTGCCAGCGCACGATCGACAGGGTTACCCCTCCACTTT. As protein: CASARSTGLPLHF.

In this sample, this clone turned up once. This chain connects TRBV7-3 to TRBJ1-2, with 9 bases lining up with TRBD1. CDR1 and CDR2 (germline): SGHTA, FQGTGA. With 2 bases clipped from V and 5 bases from J, the junction kept 6 bases outside the gene matches. The CDR3 covers 15 residues. In DNA, the CDR3 is TGTGCCAGCAGCTTAGGCCCCGACAGGGGGTATGGCTACACCTTC. It is translated as CASSLGPDRGYGYTF.